This passage covers 20 T cell receptor beta chains from one sample sequenced in a study of Ad26.COV2.S vaccination and SARS-CoV-2 variants. Sequencing was performed with immunoSEQ multiplex PCR; in TCRdb, only in-frame clones are kept and a portion is missing. Of some 450,000 clones listed, 90% are singletons. Treatment defined: roughly 18 received Ad26.COV2.S at low or high dose, single or two shots; several received placebo; per-sample allocation not given. On day 63 after the first injection, vaccine and placebo recipients gave samples. The sequenced sample was peripheral blood, obtained in a trial of Ad26.COV2.S vaccine versus placebo. The receptors derive from a person aged 18-65 years who received the Ad26.COV2.S COVID-19 vaccine or a placebo.

The J gene is TRBJ2-7, the V gene TRBV6-1; D possibly corresponds to TRBD2 (5 bases). The CDR3 is 16 residues long. V shed 0 bases and J shed 6 bases, with 18 bases lying between them. Per the germline V gene, CDR1 is MNHNS and CDR2 is SASEGT. The CDR3 loop is CASSEARLVGVVEQYF. CDR3 in DNA: TGTGCCAGCAGTGAAGCGCGGTTGGTGGGAGTCGTCGAGCAGTACTTC.

The chain employs TRBV7-6 and TRBJ2-7; perhaps TRBD2 as D (5 bases). The CDR3 totals 15 residues. V was clipped by 2 bases and J by 2 bases, with 13 bases between them. Germline V CDR1 and CDR2: SGHVS, FNYEAQ. The CDR3 DNA reads TGTGCCAGCAGCTTACAAGCGTACGGGACCTACGAGCAGTACTTC. It encodes CASSLQAYGTYEQYF.

The V call is TRBV7-8, the J call TRBJ1-4; no clear D gene. Trimming shortened V by 6 bases and J by 6 bases, and 5 bases separated the two germline ends. Germline V gene data show CDR1 as SGHVS and CDR2 as FQNEAQ. This CDR3 has 11 residues. In nucleotides, the CDR3 is TGTGCCAGCAGGTTGGATGAAAAACTGTTTTTT. Protein sequence: CASRLDEKLFF.

The count of this clone is one. This chain uses TRBV4-1 with TRBJ1-3; 8 bases are shared with TRBD1. J was trimmed by 1 base and V by 4 bases; bases with no gene match: 18. Germline V gene sequence: CDR1 MGHRA, CDR2 YSYEKL. The CDR3 runs 20 residues. CDR3 region: CASSPAGTGPLGESGNTIYF. CDR3 sequence (DNA): TGCGCCAGCAGCCCAGCTGGGACAGGACCCCTCGGTGAGTCTGGAAACACCATATATTTT.

This chain connects TRBV6-1 to TRBJ2-7; D is ambiguous. Trimming took 3 bases from V and 2 from J, leaving 8 bases between them. The CDR3 has 13 residues. Germline loops: CDR1 MNHNS, CDR2 SASEGT. CDR3 bases: TGTGCCAGCAGTGAGGACCCTACCTACGAGCAGTACTTC. Protein sequence: CASSEDPTYEQYF.

This chain connects TRBV5-1 to TRBJ1-6, with 8 nucleotides matching TRBD1. CDR1 SGHRS and CDR2 YFSETQ come from the germline V gene. J gave up 8 bases and V 1 base, and 11 bases lay outside the gene matches. This CDR3 region has 17 residues. Here the CDR3 DNA reads TGCGCCAGCAGCTTGAGGGTCAGGGGGCGCGAAGATTCACCCCTCCACTTT. It is translated as CASSLRVRGREDSPLHF.

This clone was observed many times. This chain links TRBV4-1 with TRBJ2-7; 7 positions match TRBD1. CDR3 length equals 15 residues. V lost 0 bases to trimming and J lost 4 bases; unmatched junction nucleotides: 6. The germline V gene encodes CDR1 MGHRA and CDR2 YSYEKL. The CDR3 loop is CASSQDSTGDYEQYF. CDR3 bases: TGCGCCAGCAGCCAAGATAGCACAGGGGATTACGAGCAGTACTTC.

The rearrangement uses TRBV18 and TRBJ1-1; 9 bases fit TRBD1. This CDR3 is 15 amino acids long. Looked up from germline, CDR1 is KGHSH and CDR2 is LQKENI. The V segment lost 5 bases and the J segment 4 bases; nucleotides outside the gene matches: 8. CDR3 sequence reads: CASSEITGGGTEAFF. The CDR3 coding sequence is TGTGCCAGCTCAGAAATAACAGGGGGCGGCACTGAAGCTTTCTTT.

As concerns this clone: In the same sample, other DNA sequences code for this CDR3. The chain employs TRBV3-1 (or the pseudogene TRBV3-2) and TRBJ1-2, with 7 positions matching TRBD1. Germline CDR1 and CDR2: LGHDT and YNNKEL (reference sequence). With V trimmed by 3 bases and J by 0 bases, 1 base remained unmatched. The CDR3 sequence is 14 residues long. CDR3 bases: TGTGCCAGCAGCCAGGGGACAGCTAACTATGGCTACACCTTC. Translation gives CASSQGTANYGYTF.

V usage is TRBV5-4 and J usage is TRBJ1-2, with 9 positions matching TRBD1. Per germline, CDR1 SGHNT and CDR2 YYREEE (reference sequence). The CDR3 sequence is 15 residues long. With 0 bases clipped from V and 6 bases from J, the junction kept 6 bases outside the gene matches. DNA of the CDR3: TGTGCCAGCAGCTTGGACAGGGGGCGATACGATGGCTACACCTTC. It yields the protein CASSLDRGRYDGYTF.

This rearrangement joins TRBV3-1 (or the pseudogene TRBV3-2) to TRBJ1-3; D not resolved. This CDR3 region has 16 residues. Trimming took 0 bases from V and 2 from J, leaving 11 bases between them. Per the germline V gene, CDR1 is LGHDT and CDR2 is YNNKEL (reference sequence). Written as DNA, the CDR3 is TGTGCCAGCAGCCAAGATGGGGTTGGTGCTGGAAACACCATATATTTT. Amino acids: CASSQDGVGAGNTIYF.

The chain employs TRBV3-1 (or the pseudogene TRBV3-2) and TRBJ2-1; D not resolved. The CDR3 totals 12 residues. V was cut by 6 bases and J by 7 bases, with 10 bases left in between. Per the germline V gene, CDR1 is LGHDT and CDR2 is YNNKEL (reference sequence). CDR3 sequence reads: CASSPRWNEQFF. The CDR3 DNA reads as TGTGCCAGCAGTCCCAGATGGAATGAGCAGTTCTTC.

The chain has TRBV5-4 and TRBJ2-1, with TRBD2 identical over 13 bases. This CDR3 spans 14 amino acids. Losses at the gene ends were 4 bases for V and 7 bases for J; bases not matched to a gene: 2. The germline V gene encodes CDR1 SGHNT and CDR2 YYREEE (reference sequence). CDR3 protein: CASSPGLAGNEQFF. CDR3 nucleotides: TGTGCCAGCAGCCCGGGACTAGCGGGAAATGAGCAGTTCTTC.

This chain joins TRBV7-9 and TRBJ2-3, with 7 bases that match TRBD1. Germline V gives CDR1 SEHNR, CDR2 FQNEAQ (reference sequence). After removal of 5 bases from V and 2 bases from J, the junction contained 7 bases not matched to a gene. There are 15 residues in the CDR3. The chain's CDR3 is CASSRQGLDTDTQYF. The CDR3 coding sequence is TGTGCCAGCAGCCGACAGGGCCTGGACACAGATACGCAGTATTTT.

This sequence joins TRBV6-2 or TRBV6-3 and TRBJ2-5; TRBD1 aligns across 9 bases. The CDR3 length is 18 residues. J lost 5 bases, V lost 2 bases, and 15 bases had no gene match. Looked up from germline, CDR1 is MNHEY and CDR2 is SVGEGT. The DNA of the CDR3 is TGTGCCAGCAGTTACCCCTCCCCGACAGGGGGGCCGTGGGAGACCCAGTACTTC. Protein: CASSYPSPTGGPWETQYF.

The V and J genes are TRBV7-3 and TRBJ1-1; D is possibly TRBD1 (5 bases). Germline-derived CDR1 and CDR2 are SGHTA and FQGTGA. Trimming cost V 0 bases and J 4 bases, with 9 bases left between them. This CDR3 region has 14 residues. The CDR3 is CASSLTRGVTEAFF. The CDR3 DNA reads as TGTGCCAGCAGCTTAACGCGGGGCGTCACTGAAGCTTTCTTT.

This clone was observed a few times. The gene calls are TRBV2 and TRBJ2-7, with 7 bases fitting TRBD1. J lost 0 bases, V lost 9 bases, and 5 bases had no gene match. Germline CDR1 and CDR2: SNHLY and FYNNEI. The length of the CDR3 is 13 residues. CDR3 amino acids: CASGTAVSYEQYF. As DNA, the CDR3 is TGTGCCAGTGGGACAGCCGTCTCCTACGAGCAGTACTTC.

This clone was seen once. The rearrangement joins TRBV19 to TRBJ2-2; D is undetermined. The CDR3 runs 14 residues. V was trimmed by 11 bases and J by 1 base, leaving 14 bases between them. CDR1 is LNHDA and CDR2 is SQIVND in the germline V gene (reference sequence). This CDR3 reads CAGSDQMNTGELFF. CDR3 nucleotides: TGTGCCGGTTCAGACCAAATGAACACCGGGGAGCTGTTTTTT.

The CDR3 region is CASSSPDRGPVPNNEQFF. In DNA, the CDR3 is TGTGCCAGCAGTTCTCCGGACAGGGGGCCCGTTCCCAACAATGAGCAGTTCTTC. The chain combines TRBV27 with TRBJ2-1, with 11 nucleotides matching TRBD1. V gave up 4 bases and J gave up 5 bases; unmatched junction bases: 13. Germline assignment: CDR1 MNHEY and CDR2 SMNVEV (reference sequence). The CDR3 is 18 residues long.

V usage is TRBV5-6 and J usage is TRBJ1-3; 9 positions match TRBD1. This CDR3 contains 15 residues. Germline-derived CDR1 and CDR2 are SGHDT and YYEEEE. Unmatched junction bases numbered 4, after V lost 4 bases and J lost 2 bases. As DNA, the CDR3 is TGTGCCAGCAGCAAGAGGACAGGGGCTGGAAACACCATATATTTT. This encodes CASSKRTGAGNTIYF.